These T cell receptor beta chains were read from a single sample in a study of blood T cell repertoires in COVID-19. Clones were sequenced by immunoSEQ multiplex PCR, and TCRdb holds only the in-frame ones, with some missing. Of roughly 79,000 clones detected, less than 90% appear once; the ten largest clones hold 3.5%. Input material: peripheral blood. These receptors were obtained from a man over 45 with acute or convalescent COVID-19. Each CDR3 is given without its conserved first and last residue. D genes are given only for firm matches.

cdr3_aa: ASSPLRGSGRLDTQY; j_call: TRBJ2-3; d_call: TRBD2; v_call: TRBV7-6
cdr3_aa: ASSPEWGGPYEQY; j_call: TRBJ2-7; d_call: -; v_call: TRBV7-2
cdr3_aa: ASSVGASGGTDTQY; j_call: TRBJ2-3; d_call: TRBD2; v_call: TRBV9
cdr3_aa: SASTSGTNTGELF; j_call: TRBJ2-2; d_call: TRBD2; v_call: TRBV20-1
cdr3_aa: ASSVTGTSSTDTQY; j_call: TRBJ2-3; d_call: -; v_call: TRBV9
cdr3_aa: ASTLAGGSNEQF; j_call: TRBJ2-1; d_call: TRBD2; v_call: TRBV27
cdr3_aa: ASSPDSYEQY; j_call: TRBJ2-7; d_call: -; v_call: TRBV5-1
cdr3_aa: ASSLAELLGLGETQY; j_call: TRBJ2-5; d_call: -; v_call: TRBV5-1
cdr3_aa: ASGLAGDYNEQF; j_call: TRBJ2-1; d_call: -; v_call: TRBV12-5
cdr3_aa: ASSVDRGGTDTQY; j_call: TRBJ2-3; d_call: TRBD1; v_call: TRBV9
cdr3_aa: ASSDDIEGEKLF; j_call: TRBJ1-4; d_call: -; v_call: TRBV5-4
cdr3_aa: ASSITGSAETQY; j_call: TRBJ2-5; d_call: -; v_call: TRBV19
cdr3_aa: ASSYSAPQGLYNEQF; j_call: TRBJ2-1; d_call: -; v_call: TRBV6-2/TRBV6-3
cdr3_aa: AGTGDRIILNTGELF; j_call: TRBJ2-2; d_call: TRBD1; v_call: TRBV4-3
cdr3_aa: ASSPSLDLAGTSPYNEQF; j_call: TRBJ2-1; d_call: TRBD2; v_call: TRBV4-1
cdr3_aa: AISDGGFLAGVSYEQY; j_call: TRBJ2-7; d_call: TRBD2; v_call: TRBV10-3
cdr3_aa: ASSLRGDRAYEQY; j_call: TRBJ2-7; d_call: -; v_call: TRBV27
cdr3_aa: ASSYGRDYEQY; j_call: TRBJ2-7; d_call: TRBD2; v_call: TRBV27
cdr3_aa: ASSWQGRDEQY; j_call: TRBJ2-7; d_call: -; v_call: TRBV6-2/TRBV6-3
cdr3_aa: ASSPTNGRGEAF; j_call: TRBJ1-1; d_call: -; v_call: TRBV7-9
cdr3_aa: ASTLGTGNQPQH; j_call: TRBJ1-5; d_call: TRBD1; v_call: TRBV28
cdr3_aa: ATSESPGYNEQF; j_call: TRBJ2-1; d_call: -; v_call: TRBV24-1